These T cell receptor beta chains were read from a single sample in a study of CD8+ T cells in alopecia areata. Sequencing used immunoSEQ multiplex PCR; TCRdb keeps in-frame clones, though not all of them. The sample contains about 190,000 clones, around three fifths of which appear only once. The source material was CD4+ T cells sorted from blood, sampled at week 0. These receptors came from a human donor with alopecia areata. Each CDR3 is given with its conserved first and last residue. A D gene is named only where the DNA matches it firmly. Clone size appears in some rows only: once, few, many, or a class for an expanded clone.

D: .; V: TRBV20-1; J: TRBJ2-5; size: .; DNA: TGCAGTACGGGGGATGGGAAGACCCAGTACTTC; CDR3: CSTGDGKTQYF
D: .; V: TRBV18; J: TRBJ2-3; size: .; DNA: TGTGCCAGCTCACCATACGGGCAGGGGTTCGCAGATACGCAGTATTTT; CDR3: CASSPYGQGFADTQYF
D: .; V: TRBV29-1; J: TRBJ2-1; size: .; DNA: TGCAGCGTTGTCCCAGGTGGGGGCAATGAGCAGTTCTTC; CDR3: CSVVPGGGNEQFF
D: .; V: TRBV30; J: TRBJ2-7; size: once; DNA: TGTGCCTGGACAACAGGGGGGGTCTACGAGCAGTACTTC; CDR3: CAWTTGGVYEQYF
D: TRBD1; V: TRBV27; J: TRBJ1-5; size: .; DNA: TGTGCCAGCGGTGCCGGGACAGGGCGTAGTCAGCCCCAGCATTTT; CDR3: CASGAGTGRSQPQHF
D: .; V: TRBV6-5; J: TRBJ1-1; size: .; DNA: TGTGCCAGCAGTCGAGGGGGGAACACTGAAGCTTTCTTT; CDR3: CASSRGGNTEAFF
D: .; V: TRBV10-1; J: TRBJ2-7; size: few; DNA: TGCGCCAGCAGTGCCGGGACCTACGAGCAGTACTTC; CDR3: CASSAGTYEQYF
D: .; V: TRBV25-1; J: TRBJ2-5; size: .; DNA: TGTGCCAGCAGTGCAGGGGGCCGGGGGGCATGGGAGACCCAGTACTTC; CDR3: CASSAGGRGAWETQYF
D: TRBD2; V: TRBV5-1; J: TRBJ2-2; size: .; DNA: TGCGCCAGCAAGGTAGCGGGAGAAAACACCGGGGAGCTGTTTTTT; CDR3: CASKVAGENTGELFF
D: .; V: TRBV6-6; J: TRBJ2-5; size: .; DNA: TGTGCCAGCACAATTGCGGAGACCCAGTACTTC; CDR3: CASTIAETQYF
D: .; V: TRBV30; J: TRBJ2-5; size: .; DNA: TGTGCATCCACGACAGGACCACGTGAGACCCAGTACTTC; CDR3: CASTTGPRETQYF
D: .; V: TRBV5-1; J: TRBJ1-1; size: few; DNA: TGCGCCAGCAGCCCCAGACAATCGCGTGGGTTCACTGAAGCTTTCTTT; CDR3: CASSPRQSRGFTEAFF
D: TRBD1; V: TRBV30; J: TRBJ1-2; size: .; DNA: TGTGCCTGGACCTCCGGACAGGGGCGTTATGGCTACACCTTC; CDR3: CAWTSGQGRYGYTF